This entry describes one TCR beta chain. These data originate in a study of blood T cells in healthy people across ages. CDR1 DFQATT and CDR2 SNEGSKA come from the germline V gene (reference sequence). The CDR3 is made up of 18 amino acids. The V gene end was trimmed by 6 bases and the J gene end by 4 bases; junction bases not matched to a gene: 24. Primers used in a second PCR of roughly 6 to 12 cycles were a sample-barcoded 5' primer and a J-beta primer mix. One entry per CDR3 protein, called by TCRdb with MiXCR from the 5' RACE reads. The sample lists 1.5 million to 2 million distinct CDR3 sequences; around 50% were seen once.

The specimen sequenced was blood. This receptor was identified in a woman aged 40 to 50 in good health. The chain couples TRBV20-1 to TRBJ2-7, with 7 bases that match TRBD1. The CDR3 nucleotides are TGCAGTGCGCGAAGGCCTGGGGACAGACTAAGTTCGGAGTACGAGCAGTACTTC. It yields the protein CSARRPGDRLSSEYEQYF.